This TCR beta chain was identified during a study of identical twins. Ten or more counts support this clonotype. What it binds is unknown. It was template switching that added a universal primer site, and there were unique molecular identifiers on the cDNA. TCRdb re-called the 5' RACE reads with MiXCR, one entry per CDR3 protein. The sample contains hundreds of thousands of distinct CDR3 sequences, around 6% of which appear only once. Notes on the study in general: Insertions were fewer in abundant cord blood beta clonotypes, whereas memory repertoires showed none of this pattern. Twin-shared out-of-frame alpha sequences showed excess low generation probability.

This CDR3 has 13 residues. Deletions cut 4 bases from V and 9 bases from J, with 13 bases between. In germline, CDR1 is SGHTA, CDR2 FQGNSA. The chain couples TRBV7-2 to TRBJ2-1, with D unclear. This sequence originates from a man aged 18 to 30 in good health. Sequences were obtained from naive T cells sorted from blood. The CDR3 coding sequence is TGTGCCAGCAGCTACCACGGGTACGGTGAGCAGTTCTTC. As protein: CASSYHGYGEQFF.